This record covers a single T cell receptor beta chain. The antigen it binds to is not known. Base qualities were left out, and no much larger clone turns up one base away. The library was made by the immunoSEQ multiplex PCR assay. To provide template for TCR sequencing, every sample had RNA extracted and reverse transcribed into cDNA. First-strand cDNA was synthesized using SuperScript III with a 2:1 mix of oligo-dT and random hexamers. A synthetic immune receptor repertoire was used to gauge amplification bias, and whatever bias remained was removed computationally. The source study handled its data this way. Raw reads were preprocessed to remove errors, and CDR3 was defined according to IMGT conventions as the region from the conserved cysteine to phenylalanine. Clonality was computed as 1 minus the Shannon entropy, with the entropy normalized by log2 of the number of productive unique TCRs. Whether each scalp clone was CD4 or CD8 was inferred by checking scalp TCRbeta sequences against the CD4 and CD8 repertoires from sorted blood. TCRdb stores this immuneACCESS table with in-frame sequences only. Part of the clones is absent; in the studies checked, under half of the shortfall reflects unresolved V genes, and no reason is known for the rest. The V and J calls and clone size come from that table; D and trimming were worked out from the DNA. The sample table lists over 150,000 clones, around three fifths of them with a count of one. Approximately 14% of the sample is in the top ten clones.

This specimen belongs to a study of CD8+ T cells in alopecia areata (dated by TCRdb to the late 2010s). For the study in its entirety: Treated patients were enrolled in an open-label pilot trial of oral tofacitinib, 5 to 10 mg twice daily, for moderate-to-severe alopecia areata. Tofacitinib was given for 6 to 18 months, followed by 6 months of follow-up off drug to assess delayed response and recurrence. In treated patients, disease severity was measured using the SALT score, which gives the percentage of scalp surface area affected. High-throughput TCRbeta sequencing was used to examine T cell clonal expansion in alopecia areata in both the C3H/HeJ mouse model and human patients. On the human side, TCRbeta sequencing was run on scalp tissue and on sorted CD4+ and CD8+ peripheral blood T cells from healthy controls and from alopecia areata patients with either patchy or totalis/universalis disease. Biopsies were taken from tofacitinib-treated patients at baseline and again at 4 and 24 weeks into treatment, and several of those patients also had a later scalp biopsy. Scalp clonality was compared across normal scalp (n=4), patchy alopecia areata scalp (n=8), and alopecia totalis/universalis scalp (n=8). RNA came from the PAXgene miRNA kit for fixed scalp, the miRNeasy kit for PBMCs, and the RNeasy kit for mouse skin. immunoSEQ multiplex PCR using 35 Vbeta forward primers and 13 Jbeta reverse primers was used to amplify TCRbeta CDR3 regions.

Study-level results and caveats: Compared with normal scalp, lesional scalp, particularly in alopecia totalis/universalis, had higher clonality and more expanded CD8+ clones, which suggests antigenic drive. Many expanded lesional clones persisted in scalp and blood during tofacitinib treatment, which may partly explain relapse after stopping treatment. Because the treated cohort was small and included a single nonresponder, larger studies are needed to assess links between baseline CD8+ expansion and response. Scalp clonality and the number of expanded CD8+ clones among the top 100 scalp clones were significantly decreased by tofacitinib. Unlike mouse skin, which is dominated by gammadelta T cells, normal human skin has resident alphabeta T cells that are also sequenced, and this complicates analysis of the scalp TCR repertoire. TCR sequences shared between patients were less clear than in mice, possibly partly because of HLA diversity in the patient population.

V sheds 2 bases and J sheds 1 base, leaving 11 bases between their ends. For CDR1 and CDR2, the germline V gene lists MNHEY and SVGAGI. From the cysteine up to the phenylalanine, the CDR3 has a length of 15 residues. Just CDR3 DNA is preserved here, 45 bases in frame from base 1. According to the study, the label for this sample's time point signals: 24 weeks on oral tofacitinib. According to the study, the label for this sample's treatment or condition signals: oral pan-JAK inhibitor, 5-10 mg twice daily. From alopecia areata patients, peripheral blood was collected along with lesional scalp punch biopsies. PBMCs were separated by density centrifugation and stained for CD3, CD4 and CD8, after which CD4+ and CD8+ T cells were sorted on a FACSAria.

The rearranged chain carries TRBV6-5 and TRBJ1-1; tentative D gene TRBD1, with 6 bases matching. This clonotype originated in a human donor with alopecia areata. This specimen was CD4+ T cells sorted from blood, taken at week 24, from a patient treated with tofacitinib. The nucleotide sequence reads TGTGCCAGCAGTTACGAAAGGGGGGGGAACACTGAAGCTTTCTTT. Its protein reads: CASSYERGGNTEAFF.